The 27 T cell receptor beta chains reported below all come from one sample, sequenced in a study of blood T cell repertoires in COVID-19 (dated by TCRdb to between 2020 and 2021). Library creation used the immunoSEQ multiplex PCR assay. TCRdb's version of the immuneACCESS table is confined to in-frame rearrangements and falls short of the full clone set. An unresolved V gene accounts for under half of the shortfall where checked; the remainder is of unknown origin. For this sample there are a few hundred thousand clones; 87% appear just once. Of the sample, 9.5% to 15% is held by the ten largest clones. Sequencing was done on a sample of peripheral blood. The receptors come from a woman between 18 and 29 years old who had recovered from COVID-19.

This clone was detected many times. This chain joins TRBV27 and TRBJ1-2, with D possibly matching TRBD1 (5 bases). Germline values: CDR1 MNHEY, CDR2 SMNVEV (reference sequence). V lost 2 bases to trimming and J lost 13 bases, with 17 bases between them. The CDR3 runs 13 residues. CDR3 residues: CASSLGGTAFRTF. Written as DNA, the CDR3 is TGTGCCAGCAGTTTAGGCGGGACCGCGTTTCGCACCTTC.

For the CDR3, the DNA is TGTGCCAGCAGCACAATCAATGAGCAGTTCTTC. Translating it yields CASSTINEQFF. This sequence joins TRBV12-3 or TRBV12-4 and TRBJ2-1; no reliable D call. The CDR3 spans 11 residues. The V end was cut by 6 bases, the J end by 6 bases, with 6 bases between.

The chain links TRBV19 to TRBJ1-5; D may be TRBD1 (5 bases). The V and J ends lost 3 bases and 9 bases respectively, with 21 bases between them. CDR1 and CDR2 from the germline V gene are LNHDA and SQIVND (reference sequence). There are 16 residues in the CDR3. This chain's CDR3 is CASSIDADKQSGPQHF. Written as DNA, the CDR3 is TGTGCCAGTAGTATCGACGCGGACAAACAATCAGGGCCCCAGCATTTT.

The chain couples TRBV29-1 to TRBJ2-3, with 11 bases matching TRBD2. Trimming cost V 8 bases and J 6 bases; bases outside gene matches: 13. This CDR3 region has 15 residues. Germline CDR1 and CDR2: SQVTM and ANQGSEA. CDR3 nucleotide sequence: TGCAGCACGCGAGGCCTAGCGGGAGGTCTTGATACGCAGTATTTT. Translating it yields CSTRGLAGGLDTQYF.

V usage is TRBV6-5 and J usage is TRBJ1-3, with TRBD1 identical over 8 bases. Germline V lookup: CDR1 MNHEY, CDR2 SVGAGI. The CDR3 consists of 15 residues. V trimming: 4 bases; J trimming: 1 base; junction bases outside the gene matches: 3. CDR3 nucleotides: TGTGCCAGCAGTTCACAGGGGGTTTCTGGAAACACCATATATTTT. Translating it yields CASSSQGVSGNTIYF.

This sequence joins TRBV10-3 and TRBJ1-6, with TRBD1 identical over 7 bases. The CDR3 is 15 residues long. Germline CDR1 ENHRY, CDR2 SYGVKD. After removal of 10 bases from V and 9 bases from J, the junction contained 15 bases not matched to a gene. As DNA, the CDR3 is TGTGCCACAACACAGGGGTTGGGACTTAGTTCACCCCTCCACTTT. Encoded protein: CATTQGLGLSSPLHF.

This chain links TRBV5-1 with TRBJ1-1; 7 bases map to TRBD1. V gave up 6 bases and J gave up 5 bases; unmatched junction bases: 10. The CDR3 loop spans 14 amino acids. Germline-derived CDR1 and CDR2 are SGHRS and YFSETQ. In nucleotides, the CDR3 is TGCGCCAGCACCCTGGTAGGGGGCGGAACTGAAGCTTTCTTT. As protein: CASTLVGGGTEAFF.

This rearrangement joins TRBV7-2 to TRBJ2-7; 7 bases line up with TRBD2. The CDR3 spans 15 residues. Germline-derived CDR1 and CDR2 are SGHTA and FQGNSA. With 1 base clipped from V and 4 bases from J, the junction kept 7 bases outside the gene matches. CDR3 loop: CASSLGLAVAYEQYF. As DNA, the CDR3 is TGTGCCAGCAGCTTAGGACTAGCAGTAGCTTACGAGCAGTACTTC.

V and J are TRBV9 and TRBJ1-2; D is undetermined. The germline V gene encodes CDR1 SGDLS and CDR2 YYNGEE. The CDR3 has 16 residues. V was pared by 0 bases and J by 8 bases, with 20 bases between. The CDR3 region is CASSVDETIILLGYTF. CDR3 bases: TGTGCCAGCAGCGTAGATGAGACAATCATTCTCCTGGGCTACACCTTC.

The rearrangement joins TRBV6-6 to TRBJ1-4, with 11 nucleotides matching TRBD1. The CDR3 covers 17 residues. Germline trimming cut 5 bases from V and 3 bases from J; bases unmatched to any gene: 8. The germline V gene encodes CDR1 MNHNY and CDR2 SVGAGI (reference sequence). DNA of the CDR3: TGTGCCAGCAGTCTAGGACAGGGGGCATTGGCTAATGAAAAACTGTTTTTT. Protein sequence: CASSLGQGALANEKLFF.

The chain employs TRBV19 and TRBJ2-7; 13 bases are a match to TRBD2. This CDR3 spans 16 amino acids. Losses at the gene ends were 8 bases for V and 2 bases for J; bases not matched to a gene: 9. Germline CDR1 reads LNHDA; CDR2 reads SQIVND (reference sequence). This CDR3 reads CASSGLAGARTYEQYF. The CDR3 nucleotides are TGTGCCAGTTCCGGACTAGCGGGAGCCAGGACCTACGAGCAGTACTTC.

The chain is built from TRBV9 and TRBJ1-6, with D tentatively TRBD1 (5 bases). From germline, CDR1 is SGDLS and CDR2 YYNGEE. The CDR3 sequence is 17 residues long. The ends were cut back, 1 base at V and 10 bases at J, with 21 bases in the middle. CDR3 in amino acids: CASSVTHTITKGSPLHF. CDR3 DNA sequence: TGTGCCAGCAGCGTAACTCACACTATAACTAAGGGGTCACCCCTCCACTTT.

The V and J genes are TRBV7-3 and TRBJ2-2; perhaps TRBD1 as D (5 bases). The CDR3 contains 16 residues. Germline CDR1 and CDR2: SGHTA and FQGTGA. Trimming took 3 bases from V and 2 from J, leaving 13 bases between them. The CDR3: CASSLLAGLNTGELFF. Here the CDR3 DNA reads TGTGCCAGCAGCTTGTTGGCAGGGCTAAACACCGGGGAGCTGTTTTTT. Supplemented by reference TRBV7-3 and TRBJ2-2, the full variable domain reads GAGVSQTPSNKVTEKGKYVELRCDPISGHTALYWYRQSLGQGPEFLIYFQGTGAADDSGLPNDRFFAVRPEGSVSTLKIQRTERGDSAVYLCASSLLAGLNTGELFFGEGSRLTVL.

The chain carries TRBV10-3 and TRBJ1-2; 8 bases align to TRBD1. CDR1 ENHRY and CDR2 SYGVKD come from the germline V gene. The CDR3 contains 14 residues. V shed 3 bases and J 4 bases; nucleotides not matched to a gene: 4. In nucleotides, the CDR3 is TGTGCCATCAGTGATGACAGGGGCGGCTATGGCTACACCTTC. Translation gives CAISDDRGGYGYTF.

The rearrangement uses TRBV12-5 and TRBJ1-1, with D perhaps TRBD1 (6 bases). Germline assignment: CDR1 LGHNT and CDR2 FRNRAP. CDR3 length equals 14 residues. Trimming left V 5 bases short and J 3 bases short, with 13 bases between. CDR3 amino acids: CASGPAGVYTEAFF. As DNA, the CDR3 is TGTGCTAGTGGTCCTGCAGGGGTTTACACTGAAGCTTTCTTT.

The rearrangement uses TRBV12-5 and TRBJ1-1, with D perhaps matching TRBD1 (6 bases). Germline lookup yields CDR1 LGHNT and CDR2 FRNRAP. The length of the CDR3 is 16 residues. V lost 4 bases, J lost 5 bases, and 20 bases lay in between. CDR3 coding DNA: TGTGCTAGTGGTTCCTTCATGGGAGGGGGGGTTACTGAAGCTTTCTTT. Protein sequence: CASGSFMGGGVTEAFF.

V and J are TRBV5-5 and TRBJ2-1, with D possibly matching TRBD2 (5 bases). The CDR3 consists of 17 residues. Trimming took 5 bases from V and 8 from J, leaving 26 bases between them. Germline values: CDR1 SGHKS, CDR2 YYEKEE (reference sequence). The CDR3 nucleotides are TGTGCCAGCAGTCCCCGGGGTCCGGCGGTAGACCGCCATGAGCAGTTCTTC. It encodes CASSPRGPAVDRHEQFF.

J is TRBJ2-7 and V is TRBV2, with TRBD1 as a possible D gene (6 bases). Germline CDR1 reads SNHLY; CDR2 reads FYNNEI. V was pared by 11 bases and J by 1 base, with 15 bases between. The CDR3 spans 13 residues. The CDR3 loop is CALGETGSYEQYF. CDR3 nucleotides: TGTGCCCTTGGGGAAACAGGGTCCTACGAGCAGTACTTC.

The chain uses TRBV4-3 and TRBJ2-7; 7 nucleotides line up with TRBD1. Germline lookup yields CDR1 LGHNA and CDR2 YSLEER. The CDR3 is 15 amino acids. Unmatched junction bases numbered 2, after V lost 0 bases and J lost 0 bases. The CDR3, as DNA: TGCGCCAGCAGCCAAGAGACAGGGAGCTCCTACGAGCAGTACTTC. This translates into CASSQETGSSYEQYF.

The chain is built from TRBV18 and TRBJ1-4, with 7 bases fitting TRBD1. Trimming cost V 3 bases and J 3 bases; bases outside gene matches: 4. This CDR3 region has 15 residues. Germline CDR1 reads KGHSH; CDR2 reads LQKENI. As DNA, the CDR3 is TGTGCCAGCTCACCGACCGGGACAGCTAATGAAAAACTGTTTTTT. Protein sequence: CASSPTGTANEKLFF.

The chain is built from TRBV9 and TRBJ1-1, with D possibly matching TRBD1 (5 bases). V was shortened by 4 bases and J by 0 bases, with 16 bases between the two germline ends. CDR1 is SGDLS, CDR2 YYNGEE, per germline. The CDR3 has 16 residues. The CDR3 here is CASSSPRGVMNTEAFF. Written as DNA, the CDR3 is TGTGCCAGCAGCTCCCCCCGGGGGGTTATGAACACTGAAGCTTTCTTT.

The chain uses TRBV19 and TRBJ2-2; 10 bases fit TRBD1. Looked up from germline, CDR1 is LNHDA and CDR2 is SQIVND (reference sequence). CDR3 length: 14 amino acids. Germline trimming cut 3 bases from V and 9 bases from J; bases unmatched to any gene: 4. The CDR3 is CASSMETGGRELFF. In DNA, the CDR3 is TGTGCCAGTAGTATGGAGACAGGGGGCAGGGAGCTGTTTTTT. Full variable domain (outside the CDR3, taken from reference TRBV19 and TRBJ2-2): DGGITQSPKYLFRKEGQNVTLSCEQNLNHDAMYWYRQDPGQGLRLIYYSQIVNDFQKGDIAEGYSVSREKKESFPLTVTSAQKNPTAFYLCASSMETGGRELFFGEGSRLTVL.

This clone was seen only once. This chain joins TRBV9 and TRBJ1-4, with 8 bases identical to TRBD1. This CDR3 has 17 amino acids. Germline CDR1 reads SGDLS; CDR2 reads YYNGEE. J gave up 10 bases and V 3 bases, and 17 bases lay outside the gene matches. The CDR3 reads CASSASLPGQAPGKLFF. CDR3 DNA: TGTGCCAGCAGCGCTTCACTCCCGGGACAGGCGCCAGGAAAACTGTTTTTT.

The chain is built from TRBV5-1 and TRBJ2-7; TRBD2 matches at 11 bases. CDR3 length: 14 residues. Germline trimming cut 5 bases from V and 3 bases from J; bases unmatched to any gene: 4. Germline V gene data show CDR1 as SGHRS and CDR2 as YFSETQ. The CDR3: CASSRTSGFYEQYF. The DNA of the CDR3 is TGCGCCAGCAGTCGGACTAGCGGGTTCTACGAGCAGTACTTC. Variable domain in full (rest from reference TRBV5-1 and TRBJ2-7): KAGVTQTPRYLIKTRGQQVTLSCSPISGHRSVSWYQQTPGQGLQFLFEYFSETQRNKGNFPGRFSGRQFSNSRSEMNVSTLELGDSALYLCASSRTSGFYEQYFGPGTRLTVT.

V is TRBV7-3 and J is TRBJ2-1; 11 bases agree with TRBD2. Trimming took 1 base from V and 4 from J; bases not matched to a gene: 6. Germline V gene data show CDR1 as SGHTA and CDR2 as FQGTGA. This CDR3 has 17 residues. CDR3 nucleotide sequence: TGTGCCAGCAGCTTAATGATAGGACTAGCGGGTTACAATGAGCAGTTCTTC. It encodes CASSLMIGLAGYNEQFF.

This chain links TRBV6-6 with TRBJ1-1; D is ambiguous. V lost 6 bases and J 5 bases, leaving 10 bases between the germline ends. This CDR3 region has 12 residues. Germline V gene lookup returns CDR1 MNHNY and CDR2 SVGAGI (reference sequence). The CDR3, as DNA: TGTGCCAGCAGAGAGACACTTACTGAAGCTTTCTTT. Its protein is CASRETLTEAFF.

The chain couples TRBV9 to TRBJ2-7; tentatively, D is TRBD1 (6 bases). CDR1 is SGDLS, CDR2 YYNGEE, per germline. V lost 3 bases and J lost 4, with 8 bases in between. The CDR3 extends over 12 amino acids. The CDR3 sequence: CASSAQGYEQYF. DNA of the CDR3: TGTGCCAGCAGCGCACAGGGATACGAGCAGTACTTC. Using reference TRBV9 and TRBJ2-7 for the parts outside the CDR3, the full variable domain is DSGVTQTPKHLITATGQRVTLRCSPRSGDLSVYWYQQSLDQGLQFLIQYYNGEERAKGNILERFSAQQFPDLHSELNLSSLELGDSALYFCASSAQGYEQYFGPGTRLTVT.